The 26 T cell receptor beta chains below were found in one sample sequenced in a study of identical twins. TCRdb recomputed calls from the 5' RACE reads with MiXCR, one row per CDR3 protein. The profile covers about 660,000 distinct CDR3 sequences, with approximately 9% appearing a single time and 0.98% taken by the ten largest. These same data were also listed under a study on yellow fever vaccine responses in identical twins.

The sample comprised PBMCs. These receptors all come from a woman between 18 and 29 years old in good health.

The chain has TRBV4-2 and TRBJ2-3; TRBD2 agrees at 12 bases. CDR1 and CDR2 (germline): LGHNA, YNFKEQ. The CDR3 consists of 17 residues. Losses at the gene ends were 5 bases for V and 5 bases for J; bases not matched to a gene: 11. The CDR3 nucleotides read TGTGCCAGCAGCACCCGGACTAGCGGGATCCTCGGAGATACGCAGTATTTT. Translated, it gives CASSTRTSGILGDTQYF.

This clonotype was seen only a few times. The genes are TRBV15 and TRBJ2-1; a possible D gene is TRBD2 (5 bases). CDR3 size: 15 residues. In germline, CDR1 is LNHNV, CDR2 YYDKDF (reference sequence). V gave up 0 bases and J gave up 3 bases, with 9 bases separating them. In nucleotides, the CDR3 is TGTGCCACCAGCAGAGACGGGGATAACTACAATGAGCAGTTCTTC. Protein product: CATSRDGDNYNEQFF.

The gene calls are TRBV3-1 and TRBJ2-3; D remains unclear. CDR3 length: 19 residues. Trimming took 11 bases from V and 0 from J, leaving 30 bases between them. Looked up from germline, CDR1 is LGHDT and CDR2 is YNNKEL (reference sequence). The CDR3 DNA sequence: TGTGCCCTCAGCCCTTCGTCACGGCGATTAGCCCCTAGCACAGATACGCAGTATTTT. Amino acid sequence: CALSPSSRRLAPSTDTQYF.

There are a few counts of this clonotype. This chain connects TRBV4-2 to TRBJ2-7; TRBD2 matches at 14 bases. Germline V lookup: CDR1 LGHNA, CDR2 YNFKEQ. The trim removed 1 base at V and 6 bases at J, leaving 2 bases unmatched. There are 15 residues in the CDR3. In nucleotides, the CDR3 is TGTGCCAGCAGCCAAGGACTAGCGGGGGGGGGCGAGCAGTACTTC. Translated: CASSQGLAGGGEQYF.

The J gene is TRBJ1-1, the V gene TRBV19; no reliable D call. Trimming took 7 bases from V and 3 from J, leaving 12 bases between them. Germline V gene lookup returns CDR1 LNHDA and CDR2 SQIVND (reference sequence). CDR3 length: 13 amino acids. CDR3 coding DNA: TGTGCCAGTAATCCGGCCGGAGACACTGAAGCTTTCTTT. Protein: CASNPAGDTEAFF.

The chain couples TRBV4-3 to TRBJ2-4; TRBD2 matches 8 bases. V lost 0 bases, J lost 7 bases, and 14 bases stayed unmatched. Germline V CDR1 and CDR2: LGHNA, YSLEER. The CDR3 has 18 amino acids. CDR3 nucleotides: TGCGCCAGCAGCCAAGATGGGTCGTTAGCGGGATTGCAGAACATTCAGTACTTC. Amino acid sequence: CASSQDGSLAGLQNIQYF.

CDR3 nucleotide sequence: TGCGCCAGCAGCCACTCCGGGGGGACCTACGAGCAGTACTTC. It specifies CASSHSGGTYEQYF. The chain carries TRBV4-3 and TRBJ2-7; 7 bases match TRBD2. The germline V gene has CDR1 LGHNA and CDR2 YSLEER. J lost 2 bases, V lost 3 bases, and 4 bases had no gene match. This CDR3 region has 14 residues.

This clonotype came up a few times. The J gene is TRBJ2-1, the V gene TRBV9, with 10 bases aligning to TRBD2. The CDR3 extends over 16 amino acids. The V and J ends lost 3 bases and 7 bases, in that order; junction bases with no gene match: 10. CDR1 is SGDLS and CDR2 is YYNGEE in the germline V gene. Here the CDR3 reads CASSGLLAGGGNEQFF. The CDR3 bases are TGTGCCAGCAGCGGGTTATTAGCGGGAGGTGGTAATGAGCAGTTCTTC.

The rearrangement joins TRBV28 to TRBJ2-7, with D unclear. The V gene's germline CDR1 is MDHEN and CDR2 SYDVKM. The CDR3 is 16 amino acids. Trimming pared 4 bases from V and 5 bases from J, leaving 21 bases between. For the CDR3, the DNA is TGTGCCAGCAGTTCACAACTGGTGGGTCTCACCCACGAGCAGTACTTC. Translation: CASSSQLVGLTHEQYF.

This sequence joins TRBV12-3 or TRBV12-4 and TRBJ2-1, with 7 positions matching TRBD2. The CDR3 covers 15 residues. The J segment lost 3 bases and the V segment lost 5 bases, leaving 7 bases of the junction unmatched. The CDR3 protein is CASSRGTTLYNEQFF. The CDR3 bases are TGTGCCAGCAGTCGGGGGACTACCCTCTACAATGAGCAGTTCTTC.

Only a few counts were recorded for this clonotype. The gene calls are TRBV29-1 and TRBJ1-1; D perhaps matches TRBD1 (6 bases). Germline CDR1 reads SQVTM; CDR2 reads ANQGSEA. The CDR3 runs to 12 residues. V gave up 7 bases and J gave up 4 bases, with 13 bases separating them. This CDR3 reads CSAEQGSTEAFF. As DNA, the CDR3 is TGCAGCGCAGAACAGGGCTCCACTGAAGCTTTCTTT.

About this clonotype: A read error may produce the germline difference seen at one junction end. CDR3 nucleotide sequence: TGTGCCAGCTGCCAACCGACTCGATTCACCCCACAAGAGACCCAGTACTTC. This translates into CASCQPTRFTPQETQYF. The chain uses TRBV3-1 and TRBJ2-5; D unresolved. CDR1 LGHDT and CDR2 YNNKEL come from the germline V gene (reference sequence). CDR3 length: 17 residues.

This clonotype was seen at least ten times. V and J are TRBV2 and TRBJ2-4; D might be TRBD1 (6 bases). Deletions cut 3 bases from V and 3 bases from J, with 12 bases between. Germline V gene lookup returns CDR1 SNHLY and CDR2 FYNNEI. The CDR3 sequence is 15 residues long. CDR3 sequence (DNA): TGTGCCAGCAGTGAGAGGGAAGGGGGCAAAAACATTCAGTACTTC. Translating gives CASSEREGGKNIQYF.

This clonotype was picked up many times. The J gene is TRBJ2-1, the V gene TRBV29-1, with TRBD2 as a possible D gene (6 bases). Germline-derived CDR1 and CDR2 are SQVTM and ANQGSEA. The CDR3 is 20 residues long. Trimming stripped 3 bases from V and 12 bases from J, with 39 bases between. CDR3 loop: CSVDWLLGVGTEEGGVGQFF. The CDR3 DNA sequence: TGCAGCGTTGATTGGCTTCTCGGCGTGGGAACAGAGGAGGGTGGAGTGGGGCAGTTCTTC.

CDR3 amino acids: CSLRDRGDEQYF. In nucleotides, the CDR3 is TGCAGCCTCCGGGACAGGGGCGACGAGCAGTACTTC. The rearrangement uses TRBV29-1 and TRBJ2-7; TRBD1 matches at 10 bases. This CDR3 spans 12 amino acids. V lost 8 bases, J lost 5 bases, and 6 bases stayed unmatched. Germline V gene data show CDR1 as SQVTM and CDR2 as ANQGSEA.

This sequence joins TRBV6-2 or TRBV6-3 and TRBJ2-1; TRBD1 matches 9 bases. CDR1 and CDR2 (germline): MNHEY, SVGEGT. CDR3 length equals 15 residues. Trimming removed 8 bases from V and 5 bases from J; junction bases left unmatched: 10. Here the CDR3 reads CASHSGGTGNNEQFF. CDR3 coding DNA: TGTGCCAGCCACTCGGGCGGGACAGGGAACAATGAGCAGTTCTTC.

The V gene is TRBV5-6, the J gene TRBJ1-2; TRBD1 aligns across 7 bases. The CDR3 consists of 15 residues. From germline, CDR1 is SGHDT and CDR2 YYEEEE. J gave up 0 bases and V 2 bases, and 4 bases lay outside the gene matches. The CDR3 sequence is CASSLGTAANYGYTF. CDR3 sequence (DNA): TGTGCCAGCAGCTTAGGGACAGCAGCTAACTATGGCTACACCTTC.

This clonotype was detected a few times. V usage is TRBV24-1 and J usage is TRBJ2-2; 11 bases align to TRBD2. V gave up 6 bases and J gave up 0 bases; unmatched junction bases: 8. The V gene's germline CDR1 is KGHDR and CDR2 SFDVKD. The length of the CDR3 is 18 residues. CDR3 DNA sequence: TGTGCCACCAGTAATAGCGGGGGGGCACCCGCGAACACCGGGGAGCTGTTTTTT. Translating it yields CATSNSGGAPANTGELFF.

This clonotype was recorded at least ten times. V usage is TRBV5-1 and J usage is TRBJ2-2; TRBD2 might be the D (5 bases). V was cut by 4 bases and J by 0 bases, with 7 bases left in between. Germline V gives CDR1 SGHRS, CDR2 YFSETQ. The CDR3 sequence is 14 residues long. The CDR3 spells CASSAGTNTGELFF. CDR3 in DNA: TGCGCCAGCAGCGCCGGGACGAACACCGGGGAGCTGTTTTTT.

V gene TRBV15 combines with J gene TRBJ2-7; TRBD2 is a possible D gene (6 bases). The germline V gene encodes CDR1 LNHNV and CDR2 YYDKDF (reference sequence). The CDR3 runs to 14 residues. V dropped 4 bases and J dropped 4 bases, with 14 bases sitting between them. DNA of the CDR3: TGTGCCACCAGCATCGGGGGAGAGTCATACGAGCAGTACTTC. Its protein is CATSIGGESYEQYF.

This clonotype was observed a few times. V and J are TRBV6-1 and TRBJ2-1, with TRBD2 matching over 9 bases. This CDR3 has 15 amino acids. V shed 6 bases and J 4 bases; nucleotides not matched to a gene: 7. The germline V gene encodes CDR1 MNHNS and CDR2 SASEGT. The CDR3 sequence is CASRTGLAPYNEQFF. CDR3 DNA sequence: TGTGCCAGCAGAACGGGACTAGCCCCTTACAATGAGCAGTTCTTC.

This clonotype occurred a few times. This rearrangement joins TRBV25-1 to TRBJ2-1; TRBD1 aligns across 8 bases. CDR1 is MGHDK and CDR2 is SYGVNS in the germline V gene. V lost 5 bases, J lost 4 bases, and 7 bases stayed unmatched. The CDR3 extends over 15 amino acids. CDR3 bases: TGTGCCAGCAGTCCCCGACAGGGGATATACAATGAGCAGTTCTTC. It encodes CASSPRQGIYNEQFF.

The chain employs TRBV28 and TRBJ2-7, with D maybe TRBD2 (6 bases). The germline CDR1 and CDR2 sequences are MDHEN and SYDVKM. This CDR3 has 13 residues. The germline V and J ends were trimmed by 8 bases and 2 bases, with 13 bases remaining between them. DNA of the CDR3: TGTGCCAGCTGCTCCCGGAGGGCCTACGAGCAGTACTTC. Protein: CASCSRRAYEQYF.

This clonotype was counted between two and nine times. The chain combines TRBV7-2 with TRBJ2-7; TRBD1 agrees at 9 bases. The germline gives CDR1 SGHTA, CDR2 FQGNSA. There are 15 residues in the CDR3. V lost 3 bases and J lost 4; bases outside the gene matches: 7. The CDR3 DNA sequence: TGTGCCAGCAGCTTTACAGGGGGCGAAGCTTACGAGCAGTACTTC. This codes for CASSFTGGEAYEQYF.

This clonotype was seen repeatedly, ten times or more. The CDR3 is CASSQVLPDTGELFF. The CDR3 DNA reads TGCGCCAGCAGCCAAGTCTTACCAGACACCGGGGAGCTGTTTTTT. V and J are TRBV4-1 and TRBJ2-2; D is uncertain. CDR3 length: 15 residues. Trimming took 1 base from V and 3 from J, leaving 9 bases between them. From germline, CDR1 is MGHRA and CDR2 YSYEKL.

This clonotype was seen a few times. CDR3 region: CASSPTRGPGELFF. For the CDR3, the DNA is TGTGCCAGCAGTCCAACCAGGGGGCCCGGGGAGCTGTTTTTT. This chain joins TRBV12-3 or TRBV12-4 and TRBJ2-2, with 8 bases identical to TRBD1. This CDR3 spans 14 amino acids. The V segment lost 5 bases and the J segment 6 bases; nucleotides outside the gene matches: 5.